The source of this T cell receptor beta chain is a study of T cells in Graves' hyperthyroidism and ophthalmopathy (dated by TCRdb to the late 2010s). Regarding the complete study: TCR V-J signatures able to tell the groups apart were searched for in a discovery cohort of 100 patients, of whom around 43 had Graves' ophthalmopathy and 55 to 60 had stable Graves' hyperthyroidism. Whether ophthalmopathy could be predicted prospectively was tested in an independent validation cohort made up of 18 to 20 hyperthyroidism patients plus 17 patients who later progressed to ophthalmopathy. For training and testing, the approximately 97 patients in the discovery cohort were randomly divided in a 7:3 ratio. The study also compared thyroid tissue and blood T-cell repertoires from a handful of Graves' hyperthyroidism patients. After blood sampling, hyperthyroidism patients were treated with methimazole at a starting dose of 30 mg daily, and ophthalmopathy patients were treated with high-dose intravenous methylprednisolone. The paper describes TCR Vbeta CDR3 sequencing of 140 or so peripheral blood samples, made up of approximately 40 ophthalmopathy patients, some 80 hyperthyroidism patients and roughly 17 progressor patients.

Amplification of TCR beta CDR3 regions was carried out from RNA transcripts. The TCR CDR3 was subjected to a first round of RT-PCR using the HTBI primer set and the Qiagen OneStep RT-PCR kit. Libraries were constructed in a second round of multiplex PCR, after which size selection and purification were performed. Paired-end sequencing of the libraries was performed with 100 bp reads on an Illumina HiSeq2000. As for the authors' bioinformatics: SOAPnuke was used to process the raw data, with reads discarded if the reads contained adapters or uncalled bases, had a mean Phred below 15, or lacked an exact constant-primer or identifier match. COPE v1.2.5 was used to merge the high-quality paired reads, and each unique nucleotide sequence was defined as a clonotype. MiTCR v1.1 was used to align the clonotypes against IMGT TRBV, TRBD and TRBJ reference segments. Only V-J combinations with frequency above 0.0001, covering approximately 99% of repertoires, were analysed. A TCS score was defined as the ratio of F50 (clonal expansion) to E x V (chaos), with BLOSUM62-based TCRdist applied between CDR3 peptides within each V-J. Welch's t-statistics and random forest reduced 500 to 650 V-J features to roughly 13, which were used in a naive Bayes classifier (R e1071). The Morisita-Horn index was used to measure how similar the thyroid and blood repertoires were. The public sequencing data were trimmed at Q25 with fastp and processed into clonotypes with MiXCR by TCRdb, which kept only in-frame beta chains. Rows are combined by CDR3 protein, so each entry shows the most common genes and DNA. Here the V and J calls rest on TCRdb's processing, not on the authors' analysis. The sample table contains 500,000 to 800,000 distinct CDR3 sequences; only one count was recorded for nearly 45% of them. Less than 8.5% of the sample rests with the top ten.

The CDR3 covers 14 residues, taking in both the cysteine and the phenylalanine. Only the CDR3 DNA is retained, 42 bases long and in frame from the first base. CDR1 SGHTA and CDR2 FQGNSA are derived from the germline V gene. A few counts support this clonotype. There is no known antigen for this receptor. One junction end disagrees with the germline gene, perhaps due to a read error. The study excluded patients with uncontrolled infections, other autoimmune diseases, pregnancy or lactation. Diagnoses relied on clinical symptoms, serum thyroxine and TRAb, thyroid ultrasound and orbital computed tomography. Trizol reagent was used to extract total RNA, and RNA quality was then checked on an Agilent 2100 Bioanalyzer. Broad study findings and their caveats: Sample size was not statistically predetermined, and blinding of investigators to group allocation was not performed. A model built on a 13 V-J signature distinguished ophthalmopathy from stable hyperthyroidism, reaching roughly 88% sensitivity and 81.08% specificity in cross-validation and 80%/75% in testing. In validation, the model predicted progression to ophthalmopathy with 60% to 71% sensitivity and less than 75% specificity, a median of around 6.6 months before onset. Most expanded thyroid clonotypes (frequency above 0.001) were also found in blood, which suggests that blood repertoires may mirror thyroid immune responses.

Recombination joined TRBV7-2 with TRBJ2-7, with TRBD1 tentatively as D gene (5 bases match). The TCR comes from an adult man with Graves' disease, either hyperthyroidism or ophthalmopathy (not recorded which). The specimen was peripheral blood or thyroid tissue (not recorded which). The DNA reads as follows: TGTGCCAGCAGCGTAGCCCTAGGGGTCTACGAGCAGTACTTC. Its translation reads: CASSVALGVYEQYF.